This entry describes one TCR beta chain. Its antigen is not known. This sample was included in a study of OX40 agonist ivuxolimab in advanced cancers. Whole-study context: Earlier treatment with anti-PD-1, anti-PD-L1 or anti-CTLA-4 was permitted, and around 36% had received some. The study, taken as a whole, reports: Normalized expansion of T-cell clones was also low for some nonresponders. Averaged across samples, CD8+ T cells carried more expanded clones than CD4+ did. CD4+ and CD8+ T cells in blood underwent clonal expansion by week 6 at 0.1 to 3.0 mg/kg.

Using immunoSEQ multiplex PCR, the repertoire was profiled, and TCRdb retains in-frame clones only, with some absent. The data contain some 41,000 clones, more than 80% of them singletons. The receptor was derived from an adult with an advanced solid tumor such as melanoma, head and neck, liver or kidney cancer. The sequencing here drew on CD4+ or CD8+ T cells sorted from blood, taken in a trial of the OX40 agonist ivuxolimab.

The CDR3 nucleotides read TGTGCCAGCAGCTCCCTAGCGGGACCTTACAATGAGCAGTTCTTC. It translates to CASSSLAGPYNEQFF. The chain carries TRBV7-6 and TRBJ2-1, with 9 bases lining up with TRBD2. The CDR3 length is 15 residues. Germline lookup yields CDR1 SGHVS and CDR2 FNYEAQ. J gave up 4 bases and V 4 bases, and 5 bases lay outside the gene matches.